A selection of T cell receptor beta chains follows, all from one sample in a study of response to subunit inactivated influenza vaccine. TCRdb reanalysed the RT-PCR reads using MiXCR and keeps one entry per CDR3 protein. This table holds hundreds of thousands of distinct CDR3 sequences, about 15% found once. This specimen consisted of PBMCs from blood, obtained about 14 days before vaccination. Receptors were obtained from a man aged 50-59 years who received an inactivated influenza vaccine. Each CDR3 is given with its conserved first and last residue. D genes are given only for firm matches. Expanded clones are given a class, and other clones once, few, many or no size at all.

few,TRBJ1-2,-,TRBV30,CAWSGSLLGYGYTF,TGTGCCTGGAGTGGATCACTTCTCGGGTATGGCTACACCTTC
-,TRBJ1-2,-,TRBV10-3,CAISDTGDYGYTF,TGTGCCATCAGTGATACAGGCGACTATGGCTACACCTTC
-,TRBJ2-1,TRBD2,TRBV24-1,CATSDSGLAGGVPYNEQFF,TGTGCCACCAGTGATTCCGGACTAGCGGGAGGGGTCCCCTACAATGAGCAGTTCTTC
-,TRBJ1-2,TRBD1,TRBV15,CATSRAGTGGKYGYTF,TGTGCCACCAGCAGAGCCGGGACAGGGGGCAAATATGGCTACACCTTC
-,TRBJ2-3,TRBD2,TRBV27,CASNGGGAIDTQYF,TGTGCCAGCAACGGCGGGGGGGCCATAGATACGCAGTATTTT
few,TRBJ2-5,-,TRBV6-5,CASSYVGERETQYF,TGTGCCAGCAGTTACGTAGGGGAAAGGGAGACCCAGTACTTC
-,TRBJ2-4,TRBD1,TRBV12-3/TRBV12-4,CASSPGVTGGAKNIQYF,TGTGCCAGCAGTCCTGGAGTGACAGGGGGGGCCAAAAACATTCAGTACTTC
-,TRBJ2-7,-,TRBV7-2,CASSLAGDLAYEQYF,TGTGCCAGCAGCTTAGCAGGAGATTTAGCCTACGAGCAGTACTTC
few,TRBJ2-7,-,TRBV6-1,CASRAGQASYEQYF,TGTGCCAGCAGGGCGGGACAAGCCTCCTACGAGCAGTACTTC
-,TRBJ2-7,TRBD1,TRBV5-1,CASSSVGQIHSYEQYF,TGCGCCAGCAGCTCAGTGGGACAGATTCATTCCTACGAGCAGTACTTC
few,TRBJ1-1,-,TRBV12-3/TRBV12-4,CASSPSGSTEAFF,TGTGCCAGCAGTCCCTCAGGGTCCACTGAAGCTTTCTTT
few,TRBJ2-5,-,TRBV7-2,CASSSRGPSGLETQYF,TGTGCCAGCAGCTCCAGGGGCCCTAGCGGCTTAGAGACCCAGTACTTC
-,TRBJ1-4,TRBD1,TRBV7-9,CASSRRQGNSEKLFF,TGTGCCAGCAGCCGGAGACAGGGCAATAGCGAAAAACTGTTTTTT
-,TRBJ1-1,-,TRBV27,CASSSRERNTEAFF,TGTGCCAGCAGTTCCAGGGAAAGGAACACTGAAGCTTTCTTT
few,TRBJ2-2,-,TRBV6-6,CASRPDHGELFF,TGTGCCAGCAGGCCCGACCACGGGGAGCTGTTTTTT
-,TRBJ2-3,-,TRBV29-1,CSAPPGLSTDTQYF,TGCAGCGCTCCTCCCGGACTGAGCACAGATACGCAGTATTTT
few,TRBJ2-1,TRBD2,TRBV6-1,CASRWTSGSGNEQFF,TGTGCCAGCAGATGGACTAGCGGGAGTGGTAATGAGCAGTTCTTC
-,TRBJ2-1,TRBD2,TRBV7-2,CASSPSSGLYNEQFF,TGTGCCAGCAGCCCGTCTAGCGGGCTCTACAATGAGCAGTTCTTC
many,TRBJ2-1,TRBD1,TRBV16,CASSQGTGNNEQFF,TGTGCCAGCAGCCAGGGGACAGGGAACAATGAGCAGTTCTTC
many,TRBJ2-7,-,TRBV29-1,CSVEVLGGAAYEQYF,TGCAGCGTTGAAGTCTTAGGGGGGGCCGCCTACGAGCAGTACTTC
-,TRBJ2-5,-,TRBV3-1,CAISQASIKTQYF,TGTGCCATCAGCCAAGCCTCGATTAAGACCCAGTACTTC
-,TRBJ2-1,TRBD2,TRBV11-2,CASSPTGTSGGADSHEQFF,TGTGCCAGCAGCCCCACCGGGACTAGCGGGGGGGCCGATTCCCATGAGCAGTTCTTC
-,TRBJ2-5,TRBD2,TRBV7-9,CASSLHQRGETQYF,TGTGCCAGCAGCTTACACCAGCGGGGAGAGACCCAGTACTTC
-,TRBJ2-1,TRBD2,TRBV6-2/TRBV6-3,CASSYPGLAGDEQFF,TGTGCCAGCAGTTACCCGGGACTAGCAGGCGATGAGCAGTTCTTC
few,TRBJ2-3,-,TRBV4-3,CASSQDAQRRTDTQYF,TGCGCCAGCAGCCAAGATGCCCAGCGGCGCACAGATACGCAGTATTTT
many,TRBJ1-5,-,TRBV2,CASKDWGTQPQHF,TGTGCCAGCAAGGATTGGGGGACTCAGCCCCAGCATTTT
many,TRBJ2-1,TRBD2,TRBV27,CASSTGTSSYNEQFF,TGTGCCAGCAGCACCGGGACTAGCTCCTACAATGAGCAGTTCTTC
few,TRBJ2-7,-,TRBV6-2/TRBV6-3,CASGRTPSYEQYF,TGTGCCAGCGGACGGACACCATCCTACGAGCAGTACTTC
-,TRBJ2-1,TRBD1,TRBV11-2,CASSQRQGYQFF,TGTGCCAGCAGCCAGAGACAGGGGTACCAGTTCTTC
few,TRBJ1-1,-,TRBV19,CASSWWVDTEAFF,TGTGCCAGTAGTTGGTGGGTCGACACTGAAGCTTTCTTT
-,TRBJ2-2,TRBD2,TRBV6-1,CASSTPFSGGGGTGELFF,TGTGCCAGCAGTACGCCCTTCAGCGGGGGGGGTGGCACCGGGGAGCTGTTTTTT
-,TRBJ2-7,-,TRBV5-1,CASSYLGDNPIYEQYF,TGCGCCAGCAGTTACTTAGGGGACAACCCAATCTACGAGCAGTACTTC
few,TRBJ2-1,-,TRBV11-3,CASSLGVAAHEQFF,TGTGCCAGCAGCTTAGGGGTAGCGGCTCATGAGCAGTTCTTC
few,TRBJ1-2,TRBD1,TRBV7-9,CASITSGQNYGYTF,TGTGCCAGCATCACTTCGGGACAGAACTATGGCTACACCTTC
few,TRBJ1-1,-,TRBV20-1,CSAHKDGLNTEAFF,TGCAGTGCCCATAAGGACGGATTGAACACTGAAGCTTTCTTT
-,TRBJ2-4,-,TRBV7-9,CASSLEGSPKNIQYF,TGTGCCAGCAGCTTAGAAGGTTCTCCCAAAAACATTCAGTACTTC
few,TRBJ2-7,TRBD1,TRBV10-3,CAISDGRDRNYYEQYF,TGTGCCATCAGTGATGGTCGGGACAGGAATTACTACGAGCAGTACTTC
-,TRBJ1-2,TRBD1,TRBV19,CASSIIGTGGVGYTF,TGTGCCAGTAGTATAATCGGGACAGGGGGCGTTGGCTACACCTTC
many,TRBJ1-4,-,TRBV5-5,CASSFSLSRPRSGEKLFF,TGTGCCAGCAGCTTCAGCCTTAGTAGGCCCCGGTCTGGGGAAAAACTGTTTTTT
many,TRBJ2-1,TRBD2,TRBV29-1,CSVREGRFF,TGCAGCGTTAGGGAGGGGCGGTTCTTC
-,TRBJ2-1,-,TRBV29-1,CSVSGVGYEQFF,TGCAGCGTTTCAGGGGTCGGATATGAGCAGTTCTTC
many,TRBJ2-7,TRBD1,TRBV29-1,CSIRATGVYEQYF,TGCAGCATTCGAGCGACAGGGGTCTACGAGCAGTACTTC
few,TRBJ2-3,-,TRBV28,CASVMGRTDTQYF,TGTGCCAGCGTGATGGGAAGGACAGATACGCAGTATTTT
-,TRBJ2-5,-,TRBV7-8,CASSRSPGRRETQYF,TGTGCCAGCAGCCGGTCCCCGGGCCGACGAGAGACCCAGTACTTC
few,TRBJ2-7,TRBD1,TRBV12-3/TRBV12-4,CASSFGTGGYGQYF,TGTGCCAGCAGTTTTGGGACAGGGGGCTATGGGCAGTACTTC
many,TRBJ2-3,-,TRBV28,CASRSPDTQYF,TGTGCCAGCAGGTCACCCGATACGCAGTATTTT
-,TRBJ2-7,-,TRBV12-3/TRBV12-4,CASSLIYAGYEQYF,TGTGCCAGCAGCCTCATATATGCGGGGTACGAGCAGTACTTC
-,TRBJ2-2,TRBD1,TRBV19,CAIHRGQNTGELFF,TGCGCTATTCACAGGGGGCAGAACACCGGGGAGCTGTTTTTT